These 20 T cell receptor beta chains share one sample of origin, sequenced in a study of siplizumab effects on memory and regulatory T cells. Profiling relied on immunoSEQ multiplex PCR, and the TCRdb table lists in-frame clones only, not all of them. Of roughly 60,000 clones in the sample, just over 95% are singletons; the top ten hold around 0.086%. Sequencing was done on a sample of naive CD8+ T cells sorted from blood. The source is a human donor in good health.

CDR3 protein: CATRGQVYGYTF. CDR3 nucleotides: TGTGCCACCCGGGGGCAGGTCTATGGCTACACCTTC. The V and J genes are TRBV15 and TRBJ1-2; TRBD1 might be the D (6 bases). CDR1 LNHNV and CDR2 YYDKDF come from the germline V gene (reference sequence). The CDR3 sequence is 12 residues long. The V end was cut by 8 bases, the J end by 4 bases, with 11 bases between.

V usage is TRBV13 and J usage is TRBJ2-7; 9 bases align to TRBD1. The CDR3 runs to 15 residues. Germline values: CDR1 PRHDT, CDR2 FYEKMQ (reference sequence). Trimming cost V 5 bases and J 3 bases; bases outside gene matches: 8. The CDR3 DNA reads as TGTGCCAGCAGCCGGACAGGACAGGGGATCTACGAGCAGTACTTC. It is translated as CASSRTGQGIYEQYF.

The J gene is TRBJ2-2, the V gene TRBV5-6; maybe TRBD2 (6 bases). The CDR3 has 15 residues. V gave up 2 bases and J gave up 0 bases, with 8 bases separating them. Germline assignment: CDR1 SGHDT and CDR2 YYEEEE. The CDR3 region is CASSFGSPNTGELFF. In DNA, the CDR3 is TGTGCCAGCAGCTTCGGGAGTCCGAACACCGGGGAGCTGTTTTTT.

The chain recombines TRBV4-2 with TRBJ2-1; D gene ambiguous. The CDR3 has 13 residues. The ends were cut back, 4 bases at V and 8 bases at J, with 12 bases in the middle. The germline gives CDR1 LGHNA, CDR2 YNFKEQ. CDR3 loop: CASSPQRFDEQFF. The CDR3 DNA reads TGTGCCAGCAGCCCACAAAGGTTCGATGAGCAGTTCTTC.

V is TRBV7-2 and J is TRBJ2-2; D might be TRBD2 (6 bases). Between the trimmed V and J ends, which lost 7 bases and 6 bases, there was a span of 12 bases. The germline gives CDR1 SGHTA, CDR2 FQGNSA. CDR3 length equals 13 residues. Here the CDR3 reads CASTLGGAGELFF. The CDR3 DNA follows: TGTGCCAGCACCCTCGGGGGTGCCGGGGAGCTGTTTTTT. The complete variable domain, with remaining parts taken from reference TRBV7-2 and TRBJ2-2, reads GAGVSQSPSNKVTEKGKDVELRCDPISGHTALYWYRQSLGQGLEFLIYFQGNSAPDKSGLPSDRFSAERTGGSVSTLTIQRTQQEDSAVYLCASTLGGAGELFFGEGSRLTVL.

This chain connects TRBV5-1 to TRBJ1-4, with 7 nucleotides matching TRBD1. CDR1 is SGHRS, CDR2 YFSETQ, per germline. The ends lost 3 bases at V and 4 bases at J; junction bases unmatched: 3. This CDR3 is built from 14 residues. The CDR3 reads CASSSGDSNEKLFF. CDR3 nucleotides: TGCGCCAGCAGCTCTGGGGACAGTAATGAAAAACTGTTTTTT.

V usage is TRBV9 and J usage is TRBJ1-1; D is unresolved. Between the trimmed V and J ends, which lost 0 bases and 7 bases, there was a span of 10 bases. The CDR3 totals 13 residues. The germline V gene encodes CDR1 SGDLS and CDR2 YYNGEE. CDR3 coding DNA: TGTGCCAGCAGCGTAGTGGCCTCGAATGAAGCTTTCTTT. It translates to CASSVVASNEAFF.

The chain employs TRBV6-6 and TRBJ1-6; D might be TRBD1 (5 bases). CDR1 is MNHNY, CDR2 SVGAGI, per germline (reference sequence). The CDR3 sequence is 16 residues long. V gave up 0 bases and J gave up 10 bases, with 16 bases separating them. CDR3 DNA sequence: TGTGCCAGCAGTTACTCTTTTCGGGACGATCGCTCACCCCTCCACTTT. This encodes CASSYSFRDDRSPLHF.

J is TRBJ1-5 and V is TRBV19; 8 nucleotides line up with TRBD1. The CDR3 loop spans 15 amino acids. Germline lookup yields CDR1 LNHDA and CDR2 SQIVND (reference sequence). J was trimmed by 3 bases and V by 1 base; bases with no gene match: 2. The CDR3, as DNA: TGTGCCAGTAGTATAGGGACAGGGCACAATCAGCCCCAGCATTTT. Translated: CASSIGTGHNQPQHF.

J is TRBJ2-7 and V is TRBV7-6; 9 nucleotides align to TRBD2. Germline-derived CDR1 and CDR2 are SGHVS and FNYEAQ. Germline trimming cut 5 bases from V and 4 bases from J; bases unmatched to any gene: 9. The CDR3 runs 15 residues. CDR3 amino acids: CASSEVLAGTYEQYF. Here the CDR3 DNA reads TGTGCCAGCAGCGAAGTCCTAGCGGGAACTTACGAGCAGTACTTC.

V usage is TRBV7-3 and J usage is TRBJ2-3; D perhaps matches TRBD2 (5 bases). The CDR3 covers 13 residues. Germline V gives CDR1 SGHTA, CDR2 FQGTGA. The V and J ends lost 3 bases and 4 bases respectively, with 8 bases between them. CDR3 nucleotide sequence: TGTGCCAGCAGCTTCGGGGAGCCAGATACGCAGTATTTT. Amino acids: CASSFGEPDTQYF.

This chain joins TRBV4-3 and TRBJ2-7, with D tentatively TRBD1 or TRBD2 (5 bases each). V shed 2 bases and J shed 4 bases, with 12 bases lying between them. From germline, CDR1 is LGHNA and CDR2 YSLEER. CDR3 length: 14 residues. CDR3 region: CASSQFGTGYEQYF. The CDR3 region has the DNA TGCGCCAGCAGCCAATTCGGGACCGGATACGAGCAGTACTTC.

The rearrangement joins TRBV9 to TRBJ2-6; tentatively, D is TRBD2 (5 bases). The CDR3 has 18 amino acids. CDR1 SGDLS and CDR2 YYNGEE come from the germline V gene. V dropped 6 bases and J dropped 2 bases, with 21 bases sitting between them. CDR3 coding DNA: TGTGCCAGCACCAACACCGGGAATCACCTCCCTGGGGCCAACGTCCTGACTTTC. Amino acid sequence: CASTNTGNHLPGANVLTF.

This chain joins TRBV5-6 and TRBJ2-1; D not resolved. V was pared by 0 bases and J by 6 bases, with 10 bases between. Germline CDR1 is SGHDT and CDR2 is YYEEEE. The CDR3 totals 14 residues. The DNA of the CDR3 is TGTGCCAGCAGCTTGGAAAACGCCGCCAATGAGCAGTTCTTC. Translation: CASSLENAANEQFF.

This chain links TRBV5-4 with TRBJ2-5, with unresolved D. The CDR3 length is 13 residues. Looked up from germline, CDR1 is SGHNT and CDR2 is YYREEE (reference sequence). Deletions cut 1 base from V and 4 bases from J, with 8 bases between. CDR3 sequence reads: CASSLPLGETQYF. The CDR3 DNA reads TGTGCCAGCAGCTTGCCCCTGGGAGAGACCCAGTACTTC. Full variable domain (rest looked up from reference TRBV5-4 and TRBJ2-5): ETGVTQSPTHLIKTRGQQVTLRCSSQSGHNTVSWYQQALGQGPQFIFQYYREEENGRGNFPPRFSGLQFPNYSSELNVNALELDDSALYLCASSLPLGETQYFGPGTRLLVL.

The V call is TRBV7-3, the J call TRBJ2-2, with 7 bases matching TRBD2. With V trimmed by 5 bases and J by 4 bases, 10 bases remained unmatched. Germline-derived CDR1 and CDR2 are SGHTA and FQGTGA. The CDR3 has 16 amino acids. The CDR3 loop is CASSPLPGGSTGELFF. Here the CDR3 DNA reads TGTGCCAGCAGCCCCCTCCCGGGGGGTAGCACCGGGGAGCTGTTTTTT. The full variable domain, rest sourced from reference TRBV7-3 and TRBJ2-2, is GAGVSQTPSNKVTEKGKYVELRCDPISGHTALYWYRQSLGQGPEFLIYFQGTGAADDSGLPNDRFFAVRPEGSVSTLKIQRTERGDSAVYLCASSPLPGGSTGELFFGEGSRLTVL.

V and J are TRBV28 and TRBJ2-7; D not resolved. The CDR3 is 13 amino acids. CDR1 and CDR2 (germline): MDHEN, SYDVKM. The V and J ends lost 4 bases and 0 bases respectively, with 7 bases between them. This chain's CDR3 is CASSYLVSYEQYF. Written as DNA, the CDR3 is TGTGCCAGCAGTTATCTAGTCTCCTACGAGCAGTACTTC.

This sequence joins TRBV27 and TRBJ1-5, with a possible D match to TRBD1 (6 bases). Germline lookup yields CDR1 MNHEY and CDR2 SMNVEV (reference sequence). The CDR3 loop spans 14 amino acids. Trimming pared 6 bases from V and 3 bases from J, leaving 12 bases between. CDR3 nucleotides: TGTGCCAGCAGCCTAACAGGGACCAATCAGCCCCAGCATTTT. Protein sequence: CASSLTGTNQPQHF.

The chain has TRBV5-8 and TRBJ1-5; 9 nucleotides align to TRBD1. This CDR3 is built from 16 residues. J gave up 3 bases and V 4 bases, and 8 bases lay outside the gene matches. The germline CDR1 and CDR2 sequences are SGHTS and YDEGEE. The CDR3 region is CASSLRTGEVNQPQHF. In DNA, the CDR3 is TGTGCCAGCAGCCTAAGGACAGGGGAGGTCAATCAGCCCCAGCATTTT.

CDR3 residues: CATTGGDYGYTF. Written as DNA, the CDR3 is TGTGCCACCACGGGGGGGGACTATGGCTACACCTTC. The chain uses TRBV28 and TRBJ1-2; D possibly corresponds to TRBD1 (5 bases). V was pared by 10 bases and J by 3 bases, with 12 bases between. This CDR3 has 12 amino acids. Germline CDR1 MDHEN, CDR2 SYDVKM.